Below, 5 T cell receptor beta chains from the same sample are listed, as sequenced in a study of T cells after yellow fever vaccination. A single record per CDR3 protein comes from TCRdb applying MiXCR to the 5' RACE reads. Altogether 45,000 to 65,000 distinct CDR3 sequences are present, around 6.7% being singletons, with the ten largest covering about 24%. Sequences were derived from CD8+ T cells not binding an NS4B(214-222) dextramer, sorted from PBMCs, sampled roughly 45 days after the first yellow fever vaccination. Receptors originate from a man between 18 and 29 years old who received the YFV17D yellow fever vaccine.

The chain links TRBV10-3 to TRBJ2-3; 10 bases are a match to TRBD1. This CDR3 has 15 residues. The germline CDR1 and CDR2 sequences are ENHRY and SYGVKD. Unmatched junction bases numbered 5, after V lost 4 bases and J lost 4 bases. CDR3 nucleotide sequence: TGTGCCATCAGTGTTGGGACAGGGGATCCAGATACGCAGTATTTT. Translating gives CAISVGTGDPDTQYF.

This clonotype showed up many times. CDR3 nucleotides: TGTGCCAGCAGTTACTCCGCTAAGGCCGAGCAGTACGTC. Translation: CASSYSAKAEQYV. This sequence joins TRBV6-5 and TRBJ2-7; D uncertain. The germline V gene encodes CDR1 MNHEY and CDR2 SVGAGI. V lost 0 bases, J lost 6 bases, and 9 bases lay in between. There are 13 residues in the CDR3.

CDR3 in DNA: TGTGCCAGCAGTTTAGGAGCTCCTGGAAAACTGTTTTTT. This translates into CASSLGAPGKLFF. V is TRBV12-3 or TRBV12-4 and J is TRBJ1-4; D gene uncertain. V dropped 1 base and J dropped 10 bases, with 10 bases sitting between them. The CDR3 is 13 amino acids.

This clonotype was recorded a few times. This rearrangement joins TRBV7-9 to TRBJ2-3; 8 bases agree with TRBD2. J was trimmed by 3 bases and V by 6 bases; bases with no gene match: 5. The CDR3 runs to 14 residues. Germline loops: CDR1 SEHNR, CDR2 FQNEAQ (reference sequence). The CDR3 protein is CASSYGGRTDTQYF. CDR3 DNA sequence: TGTGCCAGCAGTTACGGCGGGAGGACAGATACGCAGTATTTT.

This chain joins TRBV21-1 and TRBJ1-5; TRBD1, the table's D call, was not compared with the DNA. TRBV21-1 is tagged as a pseudogene. The CDR3 loop spans 16 amino acids. CDR3 in amino acids: CASSKGDRGGWQPQHF. In DNA, the CDR3 is TGTGCCAGCAGCAAAGGAGACAGGGGAGGATGGCAGCCCCAGCATTTT.